Listed below are T cell receptor beta chains from one sample, sequenced in a study of blood T cell repertoires in COVID-19. The method was immunoSEQ multiplex PCR; TCRdb's version includes in-frame clones alone and lacks a portion of them. Here the sample spans 150,000 to 200,000 clones, around 84% being singletons. The sample consisted of PBMCs or T cells enriched from blood (not recorded which). The receptors here all came from a man aged 45-65 years who had recovered from COVID-19. The CDR3 runs from the conserved cysteine through the conserved F or W. The order of the fields is V gene, D gene, clone size, J gene, CDR3 protein, CDR3 DNA. The D gene is left open where the match is weak. The listing skips clone size in some rows; elsewhere it reads once, few, many or a size class.

>TRBV10-3|NA|NA|TRBJ2-7
CATQTAYEQYF
TGTGCCACCCAAACAGCCTACGAGCAGTACTTC
>TRBV30|TRBD1|NA|TRBJ1-5
CAWRAGTASGQPQHF
TGTGCCTGGAGAGCCGGGACAGCCTCGGGTCAGCCCCAGCATTTT
>TRBV19|TRBD1|NA|TRBJ2-1
CASSIGQGAWNEQFF
TGTGCCAGTAGTATAGGACAGGGGGCATGGAATGAGCAGTTCTTC
>TRBV19|NA|many|TRBJ2-5
CASSILAPSYQETQYF
TGTGCCAGTAGTATCCTAGCTCCATCGTACCAAGAGACCCAGTACTTC
>TRBV19|NA|NA|TRBJ1-5
CASKGQGNQPQHF
TGTGCCAGTAAGGGGCAGGGCAATCAGCCCCAGCATTTT
>TRBV24-1|NA|NA|TRBJ2-2
CATSDPRTVSGELFF
TGTGCCACCAGTGACCCAAGGACAGTCTCCGGGGAGCTGTTTTTT
>TRBV11-2|NA|NA|TRBJ2-1
CASSRQGSSAYNEQFF
TGTGCCAGCAGCCGCCAAGGCTCTAGCGCCTACAATGAGCAGTTCTTC
>TRBV10-1|TRBD1|NA|TRBJ1-5
CASGQDSSNQPQHF
TGCGCCAGCGGACAGGATTCTAGCAATCAGCCCCAGCATTTT
>TRBV7-9|NA|once|TRBJ1-5
CASSLSTGNQPQHF
TGTGCCAGCAGCTTGTCAACTGGCAATCAGCCCCAGCATTTT
>TRBV7-9|NA|NA|TRBJ1-1
CASSLVSRGEAFF
TGTGCCAGCAGCTTAGTTAGCAGGGGTGAAGCTTTCTTT
>TRBV2|TRBD1|NA|TRBJ1-1
CASSERGQGGTEAFF
TGTGCCAGCAGTGAACGGGGACAGGGAGGCACTGAAGCTTTCTTT
>TRBV4-1|NA|NA|TRBJ1-5
CASSQEWEFSNQPQHF
TGCGCCAGCAGCCAAGAATGGGAGTTTAGCAATCAGCCCCAGCATTTT
>TRBV5-1|NA|NA|TRBJ2-5
CASSLIPRNQETQYF
TGCGCCAGCAGCTTGATCCCCAGGAACCAAGAGACCCAGTACTTC
>TRBV5-4|TRBD1|NA|TRBJ2-4
CASSLGQGKNIQYF
TGTGCCAGCAGCTTGGGACAGGGTAAAAACATTCAGTACTTC
>TRBV7-2|NA|NA|TRBJ2-2
CASSLHRRDNTGELFF
TGTGCCAGCAGCTTACATAGACGGGATAACACCGGGGAGCTGTTTTTT
>TRBV27|NA|NA|TRBJ1-6
CASSSGTPYNSPLHF
TGTGCCAGCAGTTCCGGGACACCCTATAATTCACCCCTCCACTTT
>TRBV5-1|TRBD2|NA|TRBJ2-5
CASSSLAGAPSAQYF
TGCGCCAGCAGCTCCCTAGCGGGGGCCCCCTCGGCCCAGTACTTC
>TRBV12-5|NA|NA|TRBJ2-2
CASGFSGLNTGELFF
TGTGCTAGTGGTTTCTCAGGGCTTAACACCGGGGAGCTGTTTTTT
>TRBV3-1/TRBV3-2|NA|NA|TRBJ1-2
CASSQLSYGYTF
TGTGCCAGCAGCCAATTGAGCTATGGCTACACCTTC
>TRBV7-9|TRBD1|NA|TRBJ1-6
CASSQPGTGNNSPLHF
TGTGCCAGCAGCCAACCCGGGACAGGGAATAATTCACCCCTCCACTTT
>TRBV5-1|TRBD1|NA|TRBJ1-2
CASSLGDRGPGYTF
TGCGCCAGCAGCTTGGGGGACAGGGGGCCTGGCTACACCTTC
>TRBV4-1|TRBD1|few|TRBJ1-2
CASSHSSGTGHGYTF
TGCGCCAGCAGCCATAGCTCCGGGACAGGGCATGGCTACACCTTC
>TRBV11-3|TRBD2|NA|TRBJ2-1
CASSRGGAESNEQFF
TGTGCCAGCAGCCGCGGGGGGGCAGAATCGAATGAGCAGTTCTTC
>TRBV25-1|NA|few|TRBJ1-4
CASSAINPDTLFF
TGTGCCAGCAGTGCAATAAATCCGGACACGCTGTTTTTT
>TRBV15|NA|NA|TRBJ1-1
CATSRRAGPSSIAFF
TGTGCCACCAGCAGACGGGCAGGGCCAAGTTCTATAGCTTTCTTT
>TRBV5-1|TRBD1|NA|TRBJ2-1
CASSLPGGNYNEQFF
TGCGCCAGCAGCTTGCCAGGGGGCAACTACAATGAGCAGTTCTTC
>TRBV7-9|NA|NA|TRBJ1-5
CAGGGPYSNQPQHF
TGTGCCGGGGGAGGCCCTTATAGCAATCAGCCCCAGCATTTT
>TRBV25-1|TRBD1|NA|TRBJ1-5
CASSQTGYNQPQHF
TGTGCCAGCAGCCAGACAGGGTACAATCAGCCCCAGCATTTT
>TRBV10-3|TRBD1|NA|TRBJ2-5
CAIGDRDRGQETQYF
TGTGCCATCGGGGACCGGGACAGGGGGCAAGAGACCCAGTACTTC
>TRBV5-4|TRBD1|NA|TRBJ2-2
CASSPPGTGVAGELFF
TGTGCCAGCAGCCCCCCCGGGACAGGGGTCGCCGGGGAGCTGTTTTTT
>TRBV7-2|TRBD2|NA|TRBJ2-7
CASSALAGGLDEQYF
TGTGCCAGCAGCGCACTAGCGGGGGGGCTCGACGAGCAGTACTTC
>TRBV9|NA|NA|TRBJ2-3
CASSVVGARAQYF
TGTGCCAGCAGCGTAGTGGGGGCTAGGGCGCAGTATTTT
>TRBV2|NA|NA|TRBJ2-3
CASSDGHTITDTQYF
TGTGCCAGCAGTGATGGACACACCATAACAGATACGCAGTATTTT
>TRBV10-3|NA|once|TRBJ2-1
CAISGGGRNEQFF
TGTGCCATCAGTGGGGGGGGCCGCAATGAGCAGTTCTTC
>TRBV4-2|NA|NA|TRBJ2-3
CASSQDTRGTDTQYF
TGTGCCAGCAGCCAAGATACCAGGGGCACAGATACGCAGTATTTT
>TRBV18|NA|NA|TRBJ1-6
CASSPREGSAPLHF
TGTGCCAGCTCACCACGGGAGGGGAGCGCACCCCTCCACTTT
>TRBV15|NA|NA|TRBJ1-1
CATSRAGMGTEAFF
TGTGCCACCAGCAGAGCAGGGATGGGAACTGAAGCTTTCTTT
>TRBV18|TRBD1|once|TRBJ2-7
CASSGTGTGVREQYF
TGTGCCAGCTCCGGGACCGGGACAGGGGTTAGGGAGCAGTACTTC
>TRBV2|NA|NA|TRBJ1-4
CASSENVAGYEKLFF
TGTGCCAGCAGTGAGAACGTTGCAGGGTATGAAAAACTGTTTTTT
>TRBV5-1|NA|NA|TRBJ2-7
CASSLDSGYEQYF
TGCGCCAGCAGCTTGGACAGCGGATACGAGCAGTACTTC
>TRBV27|TRBD1|NA|TRBJ1-4
CASSQGAWDEKLFF
TGTGCCAGCAGCCAGGGGGCGTGGGATGAAAAACTGTTTTTT